Listed below are T cell receptor beta chains from one sample, sequenced in a study of glioma-infiltrating T cells after dendritic cell vaccination. TCRdb's table, derived via immunoSEQ multiplex PCR, lists solely in-frame clones and lacks some. The table records about 65,000 clones, about nine tenths of them present only once. The material was blood, obtained after dendritic cell vaccination. The receptors shown here come from a human donor with glioblastoma. Each CDR3 is given with its conserved first and last residue. The D gene is left open where the match is weak. The size entry is marked missing in some rows and otherwise reads once, few, many or a size class.

d_call,v_call,j_call,cdr3_length,clone_size,cdr3_aa,cdr3_nt
NA,TRBV5-1,TRBJ1-6,16,NA,CASSTRTGTSNSPLHF,TGCGCCAGCAGCACACGGACCGGGACAAGTAATTCACCCCTCCACTTT
NA,TRBV2,TRBJ2-7,11,NA,CASMQVYEQYF,TGTGCCAGCATGCAGGTATACGAGCAGTACTTC
NA,TRBV4-1,TRBJ1-5,17,NA,CASSQEKGANRNQPQHF,TGCGCCAGCAGCCAAGAAAAGGGAGCCAACCGCAATCAGCCCCAGCATTTT
NA,TRBV10-2,TRBJ1-2,13,NA,CASSLLRGEGYTF,TGCGCCAGCAGCCTTTTAAGGGGCGAGGGCTACACCTTC
TRBD1,TRBV19,TRBJ1-2,14,NA,CASSAPGTGYGYTF,TGTGCCAGTAGTGCCCCGGGGACAGGCTATGGCTACACCTTC
NA,TRBV6-5,TRBJ1-4,15,NA,CASRETQGPYEKLFF,TGTGCCAGCAGGGAAACACAGGGTCCTTACGAAAAACTGTTTTTT
TRBD2,TRBV27,TRBJ2-1,15,few,CASKSGGLGGNEQFF,TGTGCCAGCAAAAGCGGGGGGCTCGGGGGCAATGAGCAGTTCTTC
TRBD2,TRBV4-3,TRBJ2-1,14,NA,CASSPPPGGGEQFF,TGCGCCAGCAGCCCACCGCCGGGAGGGGGTGAGCAGTTCTTC
NA,TRBV19,TRBJ1-1,13,NA,CASSAGGGVEAFF,TGTGCCAGTAGTGCAGGCGGCGGGGTTGAAGCTTTCTTT
NA,TRBV4-2,TRBJ2-3,16,NA,CASSQYSGGGADTQYF,TGTGCCAGCAGCCAATATAGCGGAGGGGGGGCAGATACGCAGTATTTT
TRBD2,TRBV5-4,TRBJ2-5,14,NA,CASSRGGAEETQYF,TGTGCCAGCAGCCGCGGGGGGGCCGAAGAGACCCAGTACTTC
NA,TRBV25-1,TRBJ2-2,17,NA,CASCKGGGGANTGELFF,TGTGCCAGCTGCAAGGGCGGAGGGGGGGCGAACACCGGGGAGCTGTTTTTT
NA,TRBV5-6,TRBJ1-6,15,once,CASSLSLYGNSPLHF,TGTGCCAGCAGCTTGTCACTCTACGGTAATTCACCCCTCCACTTT
NA,TRBV4-3,TRBJ1-1,15,NA,CASSQELRKNTEAFF,TGCGCCAGCAGCCAAGAACTCAGGAAAAACACTGAAGCTTTCTTT
NA,TRBV25-1,TRBJ2-7,16,NA,CASSEPHGGSSYEQYF,TGTGCCAGCAGTGAACCCCACGGGGGAAGCTCCTACGAGCAGTACTTC
TRBD1,TRBV5-6,TRBJ1-2,16,NA,CASSSGTGNSAGGYTF,TGTGCCAGCAGCTCCGGGACAGGGAATAGCGCAGGTGGCTACACCTTC
NA,TRBV19,TRBJ1-6,13,NA,CASTVGGDSPLHF,TGTGCCAGTACCGTGGGAGGGGATTCACCCCTCCACTTT
TRBD2,TRBV5-8,TRBJ2-2,17,NA,CASSVTSGGANTGELFF,TGTGCCAGCAGCGTTACTAGCGGGGGGGCAAACACCGGGGAGCTGTTTTTT
NA,TRBV14,TRBJ2-7,15,NA,CASSQDIALTYEQYF,TGTGCCAGCAGCCAAGATATAGCTCTGACCTACGAGCAGTACTTC
NA,TRBV7-9,TRBJ1-2,13,NA,CASSLAPTVGYTF,TGTGCCAGCAGCTTAGCGCCAACAGTTGGCTACACCTTC
TRBD2,TRBV5-6,TRBJ2-7,18,few,CASSFVALAGLSGNEQYF,TGTGCCAGCAGCTTCGTCGCGCTAGCGGGACTCTCGGGGAACGAGCAGTACTTC
TRBD2,TRBV9,TRBJ2-7,16,NA,CASSVGLAAISYEQYF,TGTGCCAGCAGCGTAGGACTAGCGGCTATCTCCTACGAGCAGTACTTC
NA,TRBV19,TRBJ2-5,13,NA,CASSIVRQETQYF,TGTGCCAGTAGTATAGTTCGCCAAGAGACCCAGTACTTC
TRBD1,TRBV19,TRBJ2-5,15,NA,CASSMRRTGQETQYF,TGTGCCAGTAGTATGCGCCGGACAGGCCAAGAGACCCAGTACTTC
NA,TRBV5-1,TRBJ1-3,13,NA,CASSSGVGNTIYF,TGCGCCAGCAGCTCGGGGGTCGGTAACACCATATATTTT
TRBD2,TRBV19,TRBJ2-7,17,NA,CASSINFLAAGDYEQYF,TGTGCCAGTAGTATAAACTTCCTAGCTGCGGGAGACTACGAGCAGTACTTC
NA,TRBV21-1,TRBJ2-7,19,NA,CASSKVPSGGPKYHYEQYF,TGTGCCAGCAGCAAAGTACCTAGCGGGGGCCCTAAATACCACTACGAGCAGTACTTC
TRBD2,TRBV7-2,TRBJ2-7,15,NA,CASSLIRGTSYEQYF,TGTGCCAGCAGCTTAATTCGGGGGACTAGCTACGAGCAGTACTTC
NA,TRBV21-1,TRBJ2-7,20,NA,CASSKEARWAGARKASEQYF,TGTGCCAGCAGCAAAGAGGCCCGTTGGGCTGGCGCCAGGAAGGCGAGCGAGCAGTACTTC
NA,TRBV9,TRBJ1-3,15,once,CASSSLRNAGNTIYF,TGTGCCAGCAGCTCTTTGCGAAACGCTGGAAACACCATATATTTT
NA,TRBV25-1,TRBJ1-2,17,NA,CASSDSGRNPLNYGYTF,TGTGCCAGCAGTGACAGCGGGAGGAATCCCCTTAACTATGGCTACACCTTC
NA,TRBV11-2,TRBJ1-3,15,NA,CASINRARSGNTIYF,TGTGCCAGCATCAACAGGGCCCGCTCTGGAAACACCATATATTTT
TRBD1,TRBV12-5,TRBJ1-6,15,NA,CASGSGPGGLSPLHF,TGTGCTAGTGGTTCAGGACCAGGGGGTTTGTCACCCCTCCACTTT
NA,TRBV5-4,TRBJ2-7,15,NA,CASSLGTLSSYEQYF,TGTGCCAGCAGCTTGGGGACACTGAGCTCCTACGAGCAGTACTTC
TRBD1,TRBV28,TRBJ1-1,12,NA,CASTLGQGEAFF,TGTGCCAGCACCCTCGGACAGGGTGAAGCTTTCTTT
TRBD2,TRBV5-4,TRBJ2-2,15,NA,CASRPGTKNTGELFF,TGTGCCAGCAGGCCCGGGACTAAGAACACCGGGGAGCTGTTTTTT
TRBD1,TRBV19,TRBJ2-7,15,NA,CASSMGQRISYEQYF,TGTGCCAGTAGCATGGGACAGAGAATCTCCTACGAGCAGTACTTC